The 8 T cell receptor beta chains in this list originate from one sample, sequenced in a study of blood T cell repertoires in COVID-19. Repertoires were generated with immunoSEQ multiplex PCR, while TCRdb's copy carries only in-frame clones and drops some. This table holds approximately 70,000 clones, roughly 88% found once. The sequenced sample consisted of peripheral blood. These receptors originate from a woman between 55 and 75 years old with acute or convalescent COVID-19.

The chain is built from TRBV4-2 and TRBJ2-1; TRBD2 matches at 12 bases. The trim removed 0 bases at V and 7 bases at J, leaving 10 bases unmatched. This CDR3 is 18 amino acids long. CDR1 and CDR2 from the germline V gene are LGHNA and YNFKEQ. The CDR3 DNA reads as TGTGCCAGCAGCCAAGATGAGATACTAGCGGGAGGTCTAAATGAGCAGTTCTTC. Its protein product is CASSQDEILAGGLNEQFF.

CDR3 loop: CASSITDRGHEQYV. CDR3 DNA: TGTGCCAGCAGCATAACTGACAGGGGGCATGAGCAGTACGTC. The chain joins TRBV5-6 to TRBJ2-7; 10 positions match TRBD1. The germline V gene has CDR1 SGHDT and CDR2 YYEEEE. J gave up 7 bases and V 4 bases, and 8 bases lay outside the gene matches. This CDR3 comprises 14 residues.

The chain recombines TRBV20-1 with TRBJ1-2; possibly TRBD1 for D (6 bases). Deletions cut 3 bases from V and 8 bases from J, with 16 bases between. This CDR3 is 13 amino acids long. The germline CDR1 and CDR2 sequences are DFQATT and SNEGSKA (reference sequence). The CDR3 coding sequence is TGCAGTGCTAGTCCAGGGGTCCCCGACGGCTACACCTTC. Translation: CSASPGVPDGYTF.

The rearrangement joins TRBV4-3 to TRBJ2-1; perhaps TRBD2 as D (6 bases). Germline values: CDR1 LGHNA, CDR2 YSLEER. V lost 0 bases and J 5 bases, leaving 17 bases between the germline ends. The CDR3 runs 17 residues. CDR3 nucleotides: TGCGCCAGCAGCCAAGACCTAGGACTACGGGTAAACAATGAGCAGTTCTTC. Translated, it gives CASSQDLGLRVNNEQFF.

The chain joins TRBV2 to TRBJ1-4; 7 nucleotides match TRBD1. CDR1 is SNHLY and CDR2 is FYNNEI in the germline V gene. V was clipped by 6 bases and J by 5 bases; unmatched bases: 6. This CDR3 is built from 14 residues. CDR3 sequence: CASREEGANEKLFF. CDR3 nucleotide sequence: TGTGCCAGCAGGGAGGAGGGGGCGAATGAAAAACTGTTTTTT. Using reference TRBV2 and TRBJ1-4 for the parts outside the CDR3, the full variable domain is EPEVTQTPSHQVTQMGQEVILRCVPISNHLYFYWYRQILGQKVEFLVSFYNNEISEKSEIFDDQFSVERPDGSNFTLKIRSTKLEDSAMYFCASREEGANEKLFFGSGTQLSVL.

The chain joins TRBV28 to TRBJ2-1; D unclear. Trimming removed 2 bases from V and 8 bases from J, with 4 bases in between. Germline CDR1 reads MDHEN; CDR2 reads SYDVKM. This CDR3 is built from 11 residues. CDR3 in amino acids: CASSLIYEQFF. CDR3 bases: TGTGCCAGCAGTTTAATCTATGAGCAGTTCTTC.

The genes are TRBV5-1 and TRBJ1-2; D ambiguous. The CDR3 totals 13 residues. Germline values: CDR1 SGHRS, CDR2 YFSETQ. The V end was cut by 4 bases, the J end by 8 bases, with 15 bases between. CDR3 DNA sequence: TGCGCCAGCAGCCCAGAACTGGCGGGCGGCTACACCTTC. It codes for CASSPELAGGYTF.

J is TRBJ2-1 and V is TRBV27, with TRBD2 matching over 12 bases. There are 15 residues in the CDR3. J lost 8 bases, V lost 4 bases, and 6 bases had no gene match. Germline V lookup: CDR1 MNHEY, CDR2 SMNVEV (reference sequence). Here the CDR3 reads CASSYGTSGSYEQFF. CDR3 nucleotides: TGTGCCAGCAGTTACGGGACTAGCGGGTCGTATGAGCAGTTCTTC.